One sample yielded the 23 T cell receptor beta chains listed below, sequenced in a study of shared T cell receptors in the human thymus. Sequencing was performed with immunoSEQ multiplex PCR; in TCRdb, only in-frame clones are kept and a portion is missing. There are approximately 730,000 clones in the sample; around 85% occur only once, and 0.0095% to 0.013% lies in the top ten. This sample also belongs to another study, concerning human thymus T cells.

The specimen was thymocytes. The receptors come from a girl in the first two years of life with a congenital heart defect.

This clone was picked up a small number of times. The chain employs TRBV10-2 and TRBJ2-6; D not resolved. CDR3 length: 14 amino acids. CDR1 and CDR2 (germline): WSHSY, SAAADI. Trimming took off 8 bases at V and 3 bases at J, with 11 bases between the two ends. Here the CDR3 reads CASATTYGANVLTF. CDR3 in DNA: TGCGCCAGCGCTACCACTTATGGGGCCAACGTCCTGACTTTC.

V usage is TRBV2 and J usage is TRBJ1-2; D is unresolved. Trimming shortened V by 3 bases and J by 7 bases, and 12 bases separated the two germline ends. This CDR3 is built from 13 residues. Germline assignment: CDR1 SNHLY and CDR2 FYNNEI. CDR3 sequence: CASSEKEERGYTF. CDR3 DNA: TGTGCCAGCAGTGAGAAAGAGGAGCGTGGCTACACCTTC.

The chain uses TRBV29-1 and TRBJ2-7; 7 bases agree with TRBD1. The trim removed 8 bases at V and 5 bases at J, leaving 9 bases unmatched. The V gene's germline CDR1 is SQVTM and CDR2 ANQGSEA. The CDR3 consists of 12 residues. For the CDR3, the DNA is TGCAGCCCACGACAGGGTAGCGACGAGCAGTACTTC. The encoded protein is CSPRQGSDEQYF.

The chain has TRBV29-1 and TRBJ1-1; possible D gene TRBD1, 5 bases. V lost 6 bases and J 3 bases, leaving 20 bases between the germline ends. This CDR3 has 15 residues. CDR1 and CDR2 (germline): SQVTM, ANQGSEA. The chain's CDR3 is CSVQNLQGGYTEAFF. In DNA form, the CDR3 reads TGCAGCGTCCAAAATCTCCAGGGTGGTTACACTGAAGCTTTCTTT.

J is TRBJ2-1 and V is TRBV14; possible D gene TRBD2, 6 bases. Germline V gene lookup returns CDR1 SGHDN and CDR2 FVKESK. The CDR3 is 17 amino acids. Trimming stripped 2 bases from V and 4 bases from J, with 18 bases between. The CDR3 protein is CASSQMAGTQPYNEQFF. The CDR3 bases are TGTGCCAGCAGCCAAATGGCCGGGACTCAACCATACAATGAGCAGTTCTTC.

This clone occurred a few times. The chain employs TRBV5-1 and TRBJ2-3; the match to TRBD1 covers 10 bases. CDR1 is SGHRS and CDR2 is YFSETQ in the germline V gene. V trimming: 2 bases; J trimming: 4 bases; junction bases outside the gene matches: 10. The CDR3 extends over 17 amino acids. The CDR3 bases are TGCGCCAGCAGCTTTGGGGACAGGGGCGCGTCGGCAGATACGCAGTATTTT. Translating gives CASSFGDRGASADTQYF.

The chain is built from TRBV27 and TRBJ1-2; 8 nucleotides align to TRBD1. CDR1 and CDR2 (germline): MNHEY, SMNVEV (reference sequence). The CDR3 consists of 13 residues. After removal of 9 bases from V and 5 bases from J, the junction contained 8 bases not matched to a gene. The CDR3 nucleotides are TGTGCCAGTACTGGAGACAGGGGTTATGGCTACACCTTC. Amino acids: CASTGDRGYGYTF.

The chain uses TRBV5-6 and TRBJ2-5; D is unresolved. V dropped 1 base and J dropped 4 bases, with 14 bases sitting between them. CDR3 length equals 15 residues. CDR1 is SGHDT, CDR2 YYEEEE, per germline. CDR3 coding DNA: TGTGCCAGCAGCTTGAGAGCAGCTGAGGCAGAGACCCAGTACTTC. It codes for CASSLRAAEAETQYF.

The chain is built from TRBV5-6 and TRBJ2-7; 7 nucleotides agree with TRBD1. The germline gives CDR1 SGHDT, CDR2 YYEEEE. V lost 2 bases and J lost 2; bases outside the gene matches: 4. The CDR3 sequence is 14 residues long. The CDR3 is CASSLVDRTYEQYF. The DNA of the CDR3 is TGTGCCAGCAGCTTAGTGGACAGGACCTACGAGCAGTACTTC.

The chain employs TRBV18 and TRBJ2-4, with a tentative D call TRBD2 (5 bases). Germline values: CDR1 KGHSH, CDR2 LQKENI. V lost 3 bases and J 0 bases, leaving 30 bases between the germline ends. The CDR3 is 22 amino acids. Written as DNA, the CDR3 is TGTGCCAGCTCACCTTCGATTCGTCAGGACTTGACACCACAACTAGCCAAAAACATTCAGTACTTC. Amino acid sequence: CASSPSIRQDLTPQLAKNIQYF.

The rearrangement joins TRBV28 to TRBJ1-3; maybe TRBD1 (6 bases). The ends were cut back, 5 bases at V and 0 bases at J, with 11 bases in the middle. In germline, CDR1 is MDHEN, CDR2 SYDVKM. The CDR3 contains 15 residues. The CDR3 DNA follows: TGTGCCAGCAGTAGCGGACAGAACTCTGGAAACACCATATATTTT. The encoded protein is CASSSGQNSGNTIYF.

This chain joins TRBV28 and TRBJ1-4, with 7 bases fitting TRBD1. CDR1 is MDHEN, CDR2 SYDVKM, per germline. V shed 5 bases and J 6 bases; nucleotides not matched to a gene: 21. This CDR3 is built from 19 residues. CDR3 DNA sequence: TGTGCCAGCAGTCAGAACAGAATTATAATATCAGGGGGAGATGAAAAACTGTTTTTT. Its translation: CASSQNRIIISGGDEKLFF.

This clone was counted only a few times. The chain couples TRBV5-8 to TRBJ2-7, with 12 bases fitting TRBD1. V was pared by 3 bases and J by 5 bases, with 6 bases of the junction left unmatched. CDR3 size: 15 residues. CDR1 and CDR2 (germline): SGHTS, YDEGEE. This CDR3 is CASSSRGTGGDEQYF. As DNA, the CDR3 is TGTGCCAGCAGCTCGAGAGGGACAGGGGGCGACGAGCAGTACTTC. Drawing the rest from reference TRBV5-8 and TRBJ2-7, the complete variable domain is EAGVTQSPTHLIKTRGQQATLRCSPISGHTSVYWYQQALGLGLQFLLWYDEGEERNRGNFPPRFSGRQFPNYSSELNVNALELEDSALYLCASSSRGTGGDEQYFGPGTRLTVT.

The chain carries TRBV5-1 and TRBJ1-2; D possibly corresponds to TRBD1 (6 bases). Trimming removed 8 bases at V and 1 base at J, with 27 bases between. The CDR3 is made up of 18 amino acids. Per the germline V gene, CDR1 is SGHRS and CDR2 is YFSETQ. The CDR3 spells CASRNPAGGRENNYGYTF. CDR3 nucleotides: TGCGCCAGTAGAAATCCCGCTGGGGGCAGGGAAAATAACTATGGCTACACCTTC. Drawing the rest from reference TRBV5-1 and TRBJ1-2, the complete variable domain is KAGVTQTPRYLIKTRGQQVTLSCSPISGHRSVSWYQQTPGQGLQFLFEYFSETQRNKGNFPGRFSGRQFSNSRSEMNVSTLELGDSALYLCASRNPAGGRENNYGYTFGSGTRLTVV.

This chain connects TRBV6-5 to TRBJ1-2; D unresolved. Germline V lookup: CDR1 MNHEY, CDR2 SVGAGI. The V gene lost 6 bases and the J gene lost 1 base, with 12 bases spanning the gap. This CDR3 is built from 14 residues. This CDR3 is CASRQIFVNYGYTF. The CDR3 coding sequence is TGTGCCAGCAGACAGATTTTCGTTAACTATGGCTACACCTTC.

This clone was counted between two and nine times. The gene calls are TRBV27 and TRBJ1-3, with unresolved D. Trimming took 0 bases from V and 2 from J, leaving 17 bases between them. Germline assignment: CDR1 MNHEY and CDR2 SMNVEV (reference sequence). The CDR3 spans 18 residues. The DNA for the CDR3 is TGTGCCAGCAGTTTATCGATAATGGGCTACCAACCTGGAAACACCATATATTTT. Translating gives CASSLSIMGYQPGNTIYF.

The CDR3 region is CASSPRDRGGTEAFF. The CDR3, as DNA: TGCGCCAGCAGCCCCCGGGACAGGGGGGGAACTGAAGCTTTCTTT. V gene TRBV4-1 combines with J gene TRBJ1-1, with TRBD1 matching over 11 bases. Trimming removed 4 bases from V and 5 bases from J; junction bases left unmatched: 6. CDR1 is MGHRA and CDR2 is YSYEKL in the germline V gene. This CDR3 has 15 amino acids.

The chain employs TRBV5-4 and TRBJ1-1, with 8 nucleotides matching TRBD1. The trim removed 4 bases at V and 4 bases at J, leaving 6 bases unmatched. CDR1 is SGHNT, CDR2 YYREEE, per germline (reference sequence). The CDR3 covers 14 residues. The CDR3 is CASSPGQGTTEAFF. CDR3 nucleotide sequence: TGTGCCAGCAGCCCCGGACAGGGAACCACTGAAGCTTTCTTT.

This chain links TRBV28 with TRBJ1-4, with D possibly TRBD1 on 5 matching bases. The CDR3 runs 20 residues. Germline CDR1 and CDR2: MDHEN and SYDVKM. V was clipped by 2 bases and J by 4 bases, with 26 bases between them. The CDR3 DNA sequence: TGTGCCAGCAGTTTACGGAGGGGTTGGGGTACGGGGCGGGTTAATGAAAAACTGTTTTTT. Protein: CASSLRRGWGTGRVNEKLFF.

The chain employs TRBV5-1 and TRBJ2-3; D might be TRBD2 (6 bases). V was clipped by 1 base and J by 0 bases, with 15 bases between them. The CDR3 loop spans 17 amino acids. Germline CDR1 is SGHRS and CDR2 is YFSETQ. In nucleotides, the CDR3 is TGCGCCAGCAGCTTGAAAGGGCGGGGTCCTAGCACAGATACGCAGTATTTT. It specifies CASSLKGRGPSTDTQYF. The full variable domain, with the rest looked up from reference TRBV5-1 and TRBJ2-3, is KAGVTQTPRYLIKTRGQQVTLSCSPISGHRSVSWYQQTPGQGLQFLFEYFSETQRNKGNFPGRFSGRQFSNSRSEMNVSTLELGDSALYLCASSLKGRGPSTDTQYFGPGTRLTVL.

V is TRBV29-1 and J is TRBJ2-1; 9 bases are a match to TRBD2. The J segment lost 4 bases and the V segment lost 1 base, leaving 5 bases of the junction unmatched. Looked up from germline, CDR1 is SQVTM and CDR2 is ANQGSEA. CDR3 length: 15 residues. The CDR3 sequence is CSVEGGGGAYNEQFF. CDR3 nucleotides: TGCAGCGTTGAAGGGGGCGGGGGGGCTTACAATGAGCAGTTCTTC.

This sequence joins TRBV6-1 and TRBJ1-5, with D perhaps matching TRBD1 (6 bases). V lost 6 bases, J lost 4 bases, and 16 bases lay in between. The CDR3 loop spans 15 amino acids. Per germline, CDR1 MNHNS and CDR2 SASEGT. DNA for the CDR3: TGTGCCAGCAGCCCGCGAGAGGGGGTTAATCAGCCCCAGCATTTT. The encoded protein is CASSPREGVNQPQHF.

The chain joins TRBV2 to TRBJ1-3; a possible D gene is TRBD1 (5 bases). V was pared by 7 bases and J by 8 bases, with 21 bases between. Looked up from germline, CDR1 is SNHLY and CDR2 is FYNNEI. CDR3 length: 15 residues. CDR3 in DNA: TGTGCCAGCATCCTTTCGGGCAGGGAAGAGGACACCATATATTTT. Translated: CASILSGREEDTIYF.